The clone carrying this T cell receptor beta chain was counted ten times or more. Its antigen is as yet unknown. The CDR3 loop spans 14 amino acids. CDR1 is MNHEY and CDR2 is SVGEGT in the germline V gene. With V trimmed by 2 bases and J by 6 bases, 0 bases remained unmatched. The record originates from a study of Graves' ophthalmopathy and Graves' hyperthyroidism. Amplifying from RNA transcripts, the study obtained TCR beta CDR3 regions. RT-PCR with HTBI primers came first, then second-round multiplex PCR. TCRdb fed the multiplex PCR reads into MiXCR, producing one record per CDR3 protein. The sample holds 350,000 to 450,000 distinct CDR3 sequences, under 25% seen once. Overall study results and limits: Researchers report that a 13-signature model separated ophthalmopathy from stable hyperthyroidism, posting less than 90% sensitivity and 75% to 84% specificity.

The source of this sequence is a young woman with stable Graves' hyperthyroidism. Sequencing was carried out using peripheral blood. The chain uses TRBV6-2 or TRBV6-3 and TRBJ2-4; 11 nucleotides match TRBD1. CDR3 amino acids: CASSYGTGGNIQYF. DNA for the CDR3: TGTGCCAGCAGTTACGGGACAGGGGGAAACATTCAGTACTTC.